This entry lists 24 T cell receptor beta chains sequenced from one sample in a study of blood T cells in healthy people across ages. Primers used in a second PCR of roughly 6 to 12 cycles were a sample-barcoded 5' primer and a J-beta primer mix. TCRdb analysed the 5' RACE reads with MiXCR anew, one entry per CDR3 protein. This sample has around 2 million distinct CDR3 sequences, with more than 35% found just once. Sequencing used blood. Receptor source: a human donor in good health.

V and J are TRBV12-3 or TRBV12-4 and TRBJ2-3; unclear D gene. The CDR3 runs to 16 residues. The germline V and J ends were trimmed by 3 bases and 2 bases, with 15 bases remaining between them. CDR3: CASSFGRRRPTDTQYF. The CDR3 bases are TGTGCCAGCAGTTTCGGACGAAGACGACCCACAGATACGCAGTATTTT.

The V call is TRBV28, the J call TRBJ2-5; 7 nucleotides line up with TRBD2. Per the germline V gene, CDR1 is MDHEN and CDR2 is SYDVKM. This CDR3 region has 16 residues. V shed 5 bases and J 3 bases; nucleotides not matched to a gene: 12. This CDR3 reads CASSPSGGGTEETQYF. CDR3 sequence (DNA): TGTGCCAGCAGTCCGTCGGGCGGGGGTACAGAAGAGACCCAGTACTTC. The full variable domain, with the rest looked up from reference TRBV28 and TRBJ2-5, is DVKVTQSSRYLVKRTGEKVFLECVQDMDHENMFWYRQDPGLGLRLIYFSYDVKMKEKGDIPEGYSVSREKKERFSLILESASTNQTSMYLCASSPSGGGTEETQYFGPGTRLLVL.

The rearrangement joins TRBV28 to TRBJ2-7; D unresolved. V was pared by 4 bases and J by 2 bases, with 9 bases between. Germline V gene lookup returns CDR1 MDHEN and CDR2 SYDVKM. The CDR3 contains 13 residues. In DNA form, the CDR3 reads TGTGCCAGCAGTTCCCCCGTTACCTACGAGCAGTACTTC. It translates to CASSSPVTYEQYF.

This clonotype was seen more than once but under ten times. The J gene is TRBJ1-6, the V gene TRBV4-1, with D hard to call. This CDR3 is built from 15 residues. Trimming removed 4 bases from V and 3 bases from J, with 10 bases in between. CDR1 is MGHRA and CDR2 is YSYEKL in the germline V gene. CDR3 sequence: CASSPNDIYNSPLHF. The CDR3 region has the DNA TGCGCCAGCAGCCCGAATGATATCTATAATTCACCCCTCCACTTT.

This clonotype was detected a few times. V gene TRBV7-9 combines with J gene TRBJ2-1, with D possibly called TRBD1 or TRBD2 (6 bases each). Trimming shortened V by 5 bases and J by 4 bases, and 18 bases separated the two germline ends. The CDR3 consists of 16 residues. Germline lookup yields CDR1 SEHNR and CDR2 FQNEAQ (reference sequence). The CDR3 region is CASSPRPGARYNEQFF. As DNA, the CDR3 is TGTGCCAGCAGCCCTCGTCCGGGGGCGCGTTACAATGAGCAGTTCTTC.

The chain has TRBV4-3 and TRBJ2-2; D remains ambiguous. Per the germline V gene, CDR1 is LGHNA and CDR2 is YSLEER. This CDR3 spans 16 amino acids. V gave up 1 base and J gave up 1 base, with 10 bases separating them. The CDR3 sequence: CASSQGVLENTGELFF. The CDR3 DNA reads TGCGCCAGCAGCCAAGGGGTTCTGGAGAACACCGGGGAGCTGTTTTTT.

This clonotype has only a few counts. The rearrangement joins TRBV4-2 to TRBJ1-5, with 10 bases identical to TRBD1. J gave up 1 base and V 1 base, and 10 bases lay outside the gene matches. From germline, CDR1 is LGHNA and CDR2 YNFKEQ. This CDR3 comprises 19 residues. CDR3 DNA sequence: TGTGCCAGCAGCCAAGTTATGACAGGGGGCGAAGGAAGCAATCAGCCCCAGCATTTT. Encoded protein: CASSQVMTGGEGSNQPQHF.

This clonotype was detected only a few times. This chain links TRBV29-1 with TRBJ1-4; D not certain. Germline V gene sequence: CDR1 SQVTM, CDR2 ANQGSEA. The CDR3 is made up of 13 amino acids. Trimming removed 4 bases from V and 0 bases from J, with 6 bases in between. In DNA, the CDR3 is TGCAGCGTTGCAAGAGCAACTAATGAAAAACTGTTTTTT. This gives the protein CSVARATNEKLFF.

This clonotype occurred a few times. This rearrangement joins TRBV18 to TRBJ2-1; possible D gene TRBD1, 5 bases. Germline V lookup: CDR1 KGHSH, CDR2 LQKENI. V was cut by 2 bases and J by 0 bases, with 8 bases left in between. This CDR3 region has 15 residues. CDR3 amino acids: CASSPSRDSYNEQFF. The CDR3 DNA reads as TGTGCCAGCTCACCAAGCAGGGACTCCTACAATGAGCAGTTCTTC.

The chain uses TRBV7-9 and TRBJ2-7, with unresolved D. The ends were cut back, 3 bases at V and 2 bases at J, with 11 bases in the middle. The CDR3 length is 14 residues. In germline, CDR1 is SEHNR, CDR2 FQNEAQ (reference sequence). The CDR3 spells CASSFGSSTYEQYF. CDR3 DNA: TGTGCCAGCAGCTTCGGGTCCTCAACCTACGAGCAGTACTTC.

This chain uses TRBV20-1 with TRBJ2-3; 10 bases are shared with TRBD2. J lost 2 bases, V lost 0 bases, and 11 bases had no gene match. The germline CDR1 and CDR2 sequences are DFQATT and SNEGSKA (reference sequence). The CDR3 extends over 18 amino acids. DNA of the CDR3: TGCAGTGCTAGAGACTTCGTAGCTAGCGGGGGCTTCACAGATACGCAGTATTTT. Translating gives CSARDFVASGGFTDTQYF.

The chain joins TRBV5-6 to TRBJ2-3; 10 bases are a match to TRBD2. CDR1 SGHDT and CDR2 YYEEEE come from the germline V gene. The CDR3 runs 19 residues. J lost 2 bases, V lost 3 bases, and 15 bases had no gene match. The CDR3 is CASSYLSSWTSGFTDTQYF. The CDR3 DNA reads as TGTGCCAGCAGCTACTTGAGCTCGTGGACTAGCGGATTCACAGATACGCAGTATTTT.

The chain is built from TRBV7-6 and TRBJ2-7; D remains ambiguous. Germline V gene sequence: CDR1 SGHVS, CDR2 FNYEAQ. V lost 4 bases and J lost 4, with 14 bases in between. The CDR3 extends over 14 amino acids. The CDR3 sequence is CASSSRDTRYEQYF. CDR3 nucleotides: TGTGCCAGCAGCTCCCGTGACACAAGATACGAGCAGTACTTC. Combining the CDR3 with reference TRBV7-6 and TRBJ2-7 gives the whole variable domain GAGVSQSPRYKVTKRGQDVALRCDPISGHVSLYWYRQALGQGPEFLTYFNYEAQQDKSGLPNDRFSAERPEGSISTLTIQRTEQRDSAMYRCASSSRDTRYEQYFGPGTRLTVT.

This CDR3 reads CASKGQGEDNEQFF. CDR3 nucleotide sequence: TGTGCCAGCAAAGGACAGGGTGAGGACAATGAGCAGTTCTTC. This chain links TRBV5-6 with TRBJ2-1; TRBD1 matches 8 bases. The V gene's germline CDR1 is SGHDT and CDR2 YYEEEE. The V gene end was trimmed by 6 bases and the J gene end by 5 bases; junction bases not matched to a gene: 7. The CDR3 spans 14 residues.

The sample holds a few counts of this clonotype. V and J are TRBV4-2 and TRBJ1-2, with D tentatively TRBD1 (6 bases). The CDR3 runs to 15 residues. Germline assignment: CDR1 LGHNA and CDR2 YNFKEQ. The V gene lost 4 bases and the J gene lost 0 bases, with 12 bases spanning the gap. CDR3 bases: TGTGCCAGCAGCCCAACGTGGACAGCTAACTATGGCTACACCTTC. Amino acid sequence: CASSPTWTANYGYTF.

This chain joins TRBV7-2 and TRBJ2-7; 10 nucleotides line up with TRBD1. This CDR3 spans 13 amino acids. Germline values: CDR1 SGHTA, CDR2 FQGNSA. V shed 5 bases and J 7 bases; nucleotides not matched to a gene: 5. This CDR3 reads CASSDRGRWEQYF. Written as DNA, the CDR3 is TGTGCCAGCAGCGACAGGGGGCGGTGGGAGCAGTACTTC.

This clonotype was detected a few times. The DNA for the CDR3 is TGTGCCAGCAGTGAAGACAGGGATGGGCATGAGCAGTTCTTC. Protein product: CASSEDRDGHEQFF. V usage is TRBV25-1 and J usage is TRBJ2-1, with 7 bases aligning to TRBD1. Germline V gene sequence: CDR1 MGHDK, CDR2 SYGVNS. CDR3 length equals 14 residues. The trim removed 2 bases at V and 8 bases at J, leaving 6 bases unmatched.

This clonotype was seen more than once but under ten times. The CDR3 DNA follows: TGCGCCAGCAGCCCAAGGTGGCGGGGAAGCACAGATACGCAGTATTTT. Its protein product is CASSPRWRGSTDTQYF. The V and J genes are TRBV4-3 and TRBJ2-3, with D possibly being TRBD2 (6 bases). CDR3 length: 16 amino acids. From germline, CDR1 is LGHNA and CDR2 YSLEER. V lost 4 bases to trimming and J lost 0 bases, with 14 bases between them.

The chain employs TRBV5-5 and TRBJ2-7, with TRBD1 as a possible D gene (5 bases). CDR3 length: 15 amino acids. Deletions cut 4 bases from V and 0 bases from J, with 14 bases between. Germline V CDR1 and CDR2: SGHKS, YYEKEE (reference sequence). The CDR3 DNA reads as TGTGCCAGCAGCGGCTTCAAGGGGCCCTCCTACGAGCAGTACTTC. Translation gives CASSGFKGPSYEQYF.

This clonotype was detected a few times. The chain carries TRBV7-3 and TRBJ2-1; D call uncertain. Looked up from germline, CDR1 is SGHTA and CDR2 is FQGTGA. The V end was cut by 3 bases, the J end by 6 bases, with 9 bases between. The CDR3 runs to 13 residues. Written as DNA, the CDR3 is TGTGCCAGCAGCTTGATATCGACCAATGAGCAGTTCTTC. Protein product: CASSLISTNEQFF.

The J gene is TRBJ1-5, the V gene TRBV12-3 or TRBV12-4; D remains ambiguous. The CDR3 runs 20 residues. V was trimmed by 1 base and J by 0 bases, leaving 22 bases between them. The CDR3 spells CASSLVFWGRGRNSNQPQHF. CDR3 nucleotides: TGTGCCAGCAGTTTAGTCTTTTGGGGAAGAGGGCGGAATAGCAATCAGCCCCAGCATTTT.

The V and J genes are TRBV20-1 and TRBJ1-2; TRBD1 might be the D (6 bases). This CDR3 has 17 amino acids. Germline-derived CDR1 and CDR2 are DFQATT and SNEGSKA (reference sequence). Deletions cut 4 bases from V and 2 bases from J, with 23 bases between. CDR3 nucleotides: TGCAGTGCTAAGAGTATCAGGGGAGAGGTCCCAAACTATGGCTACACCTTC. Encoded protein: CSAKSIRGEVPNYGYTF.

This clonotype was found a few times. The J gene is TRBJ1-2, the V gene TRBV10-3, with D unclear. Trimming pared 2 bases from V and 4 bases from J, leaving 8 bases between. The CDR3 is 13 residues long. Germline CDR1 reads ENHRY; CDR2 reads SYGVKD. The CDR3 is CAISEGFGYGYTF. The CDR3 nucleotides are TGTGCCATCAGTGAGGGATTTGGCTATGGCTACACCTTC.

In this sample, this clonotype turned up a few times. The rearrangement uses TRBV13 and TRBJ2-7, with unresolved D. Germline values: CDR1 PRHDT, CDR2 FYEKMQ (reference sequence). The CDR3 has 12 residues. Trimming removed 4 bases from V and 5 bases from J, with 9 bases in between. The CDR3 sequence is CASSSPDDEQYF. The CDR3 DNA reads TGTGCCAGCAGCTCTCCAGATGACGAGCAGTACTTC.